This passage covers 7 T cell receptor beta chains from one sample sequenced in a study of tumor and adjacent non-tumor tissue in lung cancer. No cell sorting was done before RNA was extracted from the tissue. The library came from three nested PCR rounds adapted from ARM-PCR protocols. TCRdb re-called the multiplex PCR reads with MiXCR, one entry per CDR3 protein. The data contain some 200,000 distinct CDR3 sequences, around 71% of them seen just once; the ten biggest clones take up almost 25%. The sequenced sample was lung tumor tissue. The receptors were sampled from a man between 60 and 75 years old with non-small cell lung cancer.

On this clonotype: With a much larger clone just one base away, this may be a read error. The chain uses TRBV20-1 and TRBJ2-7, with D perhaps assigned TRBD1 or TRBD2 (5 bases each). Deletions cut 0 bases from V and 0 bases from J, with 12 bases between. The CDR3 consists of 15 residues. The germline CDR1 and CDR2 sequences are DFQATT and SNEGSKA (reference sequence). CDR3 DNA sequence: TGCAGTGCTAGAGAGCCGGGACGGGGCTCCTACGAGCAGTACTTC. Its protein product is CSAREPGRGSYEQYF.

This clonotype is a singleton in its sample. The junction and the germline gene differ at one end; a read error may be behind it. The chain links TRBV12-3 or TRBV12-4 to TRBJ2-7, with TRBD2 as a possible D gene (6 bases). CDR3 length: 14 amino acids. CDR3 coding DNA: TGTGCCAACAGTCTCAGGGTGCTGGGAGGCGTGCAGTACTTC. This gives the protein CANSLRVLGGVQYF.

A remark on this clonotype: One end of the junction fails to match germline, which may point to a read error. The chain joins TRBV6-2 or TRBV6-3 to TRBJ2-5; 11 nucleotides line up with TRBD2. The CDR3 covers 18 residues. The germline V gene has CDR1 MNHEY and CDR2 SVGEGT. The CDR3 loop is CASSYVTSGSTDQETQYF. CDR3 DNA sequence: TGTGCCAGCAGTTACGTTACTAGCGGGAGCACGGACCAAGAGACACAGTACTTC.

Many counts were recorded for this clonotype. The chain couples TRBV20-1 to TRBJ2-4; 8 bases agree with TRBD2. Per the germline V gene, CDR1 is DFQATT and CDR2 is SNEGSKA (reference sequence). Trimming at V came to 8 bases and at J to 8 bases, leaving 11 bases not matched to a gene. The CDR3 length is 13 residues. This CDR3 reads CSMLGMGLDIQYF. The CDR3 coding sequence is TGCAGTATGCTAGGTATGGGACTAGACATTCAGTACTTC.

Points on this clonotype: At one end, the junction sequence differs from germline, possibly due to a read error. The chain recombines TRBV5-1 with TRBJ2-3; D is perhaps TRBD1 (5 bases). Germline CDR1 SGHRS, CDR2 YFSETQ. The CDR3 is 14 residues long. The CDR3 nucleotides read TGTGCCAGCCGCAGGGATGCTAGCACAGATACGCAGTATTTT. It is translated as CASRRDASTDTQYF.

This chain connects TRBV11-1 to TRBJ2-5; possibly TRBD1 or TRBD2 for D (5 bases each). The CDR3 consists of 14 residues. Germline V gives CDR1 SGHAT, CDR2 FQDESV (reference sequence). V lost 5 bases and J 10 bases, leaving 20 bases between the germline ends. CDR3 DNA: TGTGCCAGCAGCCTCGGGACGGACCAAGACAGCCAGTACTTC. Translated: CASSLGTDQDSQYF.

The sample holds a few counts of this clonotype. The chain is built from TRBV4-1 and TRBJ1-6; D unresolved. Trimming stripped 1 base from V and 5 bases from J, with 3 bases between. Germline V gene sequence: CDR1 MGHRA, CDR2 YSYEKL. There are 13 residues in the CDR3. DNA for the CDR3: TGCGCCAGCAGCCAAGCAGATAATTCACCCCTCCACTTT. Translated, it gives CASSQADNSPLHF.